One and the same sample provided the 24 T cell receptor beta chains below, sequenced in a study of T cells in Graves' hyperthyroidism and ophthalmopathy. RNA transcripts yielded amplified TCR beta CDR3 regions. HTBI primers were employed in a first-round RT-PCR of the TCR CDR3. TCRdb re-derived calls from the multiplex PCR reads in MiXCR, one entry per CDR3 protein. The sample has 650,000 to 850,000 distinct CDR3 sequences; 15% to 20% are singletons. Specimen: blood. Receptor source: a woman aged 45-65 years with Graves' hyperthyroidism that later progressed to Graves' ophthalmopathy.

This clonotype was observed a few times. This rearrangement joins TRBV9 to TRBJ2-5; D is undetermined. Per the germline V gene, CDR1 is SGDLS and CDR2 is YYNGEE. The CDR3 runs 14 residues. V gave up 2 bases and J gave up 9 bases, with 17 bases separating them. The CDR3 loop is CASSVGLANSAQYF. The DNA for the CDR3 is TGTGCCAGCAGCGTTGGCCTGGCCAATTCGGCCCAGTACTTC.

The CDR3 is CASSELVGRTDTQYF. CDR3 in DNA: TGTGCCAGCAGTGAGCTCGTCGGCCGCACAGATACGCAGTATTTT. V and J are TRBV6-1 and TRBJ2-3; D ambiguous. CDR1 is MNHNS, CDR2 SASEGT, per germline. This CDR3 region has 15 residues. Trimming removed 3 bases from V and 1 base from J, with 11 bases in between.

The V gene is TRBV6-9, the J gene TRBJ1-1, with D uncertain. This CDR3 has 16 amino acids. Germline V gene sequence: CDR1 MNHGY, CDR2 SVAAGI. Trimming pared 3 bases from V and 1 base from J, leaving 15 bases between. The DNA of the CDR3 is TGTGCCAGCAGTTACCTCCGGGGATCGAGGAACACTGAAGCTTTCTTT. Encoded protein: CASSYLRGSRNTEAFF.

The rearrangement uses TRBV10-2 and TRBJ1-4; D remains unclear. Germline V gene data show CDR1 as WSHSY and CDR2 as SAAADI. This CDR3 contains 13 residues. V lost 7 bases, J lost 8 bases, and 14 bases lay in between. The CDR3 region is CASTRERREKLFF. The CDR3 coding sequence is TGCGCCAGCACCAGAGAAAGGCGGGAAAAACTGTTTTTT.

This clonotype appeared many times. CDR3 protein: CSADSGIAVYGYTF. In nucleotides, the CDR3 is TGCAGTGCTGACTCTGGGATTGCGGTTTATGGCTACACCTTC. This chain links TRBV20-1 with TRBJ1-2; D gene ambiguous. CDR3 length: 14 amino acids. Trimming stripped 5 bases from V and 5 bases from J, with 18 bases between. Looked up from germline, CDR1 is DFQATT and CDR2 is SNEGSKA (reference sequence).

At least ten counts were recorded for this clonotype. DNA of the CDR3: TGTGCCAGCAGTGAGGGCAGGGGGCTGTTATGGACTGAAGCTTTCTTT. Translated, it gives CASSEGRGLLWTEAFF. This chain joins TRBV6-1 and TRBJ1-1; the match to TRBD1 covers 8 bases. The trim removed 3 bases at V and 5 bases at J, leaving 11 bases unmatched. From germline, CDR1 is MNHNS and CDR2 SASEGT. The CDR3 loop spans 16 amino acids.

This clonotype was recorded once. The chain links TRBV5-6 to TRBJ2-1; 15 bases are shared with TRBD2. Germline V gene sequence: CDR1 SGHDT, CDR2 YYEEEE. This CDR3 region has 15 residues. After removal of 4 bases from V and 8 bases from J, the junction contained 4 bases not matched to a gene. The DNA for the CDR3 is TGTGCCAGCAGCCGGACTAGCGGGGGGGTCGATGAGCAGTTCTTC. Encoded protein: CASSRTSGGVDEQFF.

The chain combines TRBV12-3 or TRBV12-4 with TRBJ1-1, with D possibly matching TRBD1 (5 bases). V lost 7 bases to trimming and J lost 1 base, with 13 bases between them. The CDR3 has 14 residues. The CDR3 DNA follows: TGTGCCAGCACCGCAGGGACGGAGAACACTGAAGCTTTCTTT. Translating gives CASTAGTENTEAFF.

This clonotype has only a few counts. The rearrangement uses TRBV6-1 and TRBJ2-5, with TRBD1 matching 9 bases. The CDR3 length is 14 residues. With 6 bases clipped from V and 5 bases from J, the junction kept 7 bases outside the gene matches. CDR1 is MNHNS, CDR2 SASEGT, per germline. The CDR3 spells CASSRDRATETQYF. DNA of the CDR3: TGTGCCAGCAGCAGGGACAGGGCGACGGAGACCCAGTACTTC.

V usage is TRBV29-1 and J usage is TRBJ2-5, with 9 positions matching TRBD1. The CDR3 loop spans 14 amino acids. J gave up 1 base and V 4 bases, and 4 bases lay outside the gene matches. The germline gives CDR1 SQVTM, CDR2 ANQGSEA. CDR3 sequence: CSVGLTGGQETQYF. In DNA, the CDR3 is TGCAGCGTTGGACTGACAGGGGGCCAAGAGACCCAGTACTTC.

This chain joins TRBV7-9 and TRBJ1-2, with unresolved D. V lost 1 base and J 1 base, leaving 7 bases between the germline ends. The CDR3 covers 14 residues. The V gene's germline CDR1 is SEHNR and CDR2 FQNEAQ (reference sequence). The CDR3: CASSLEMLNYGYTF. CDR3 DNA sequence: TGTGCCAGCAGCTTAGAAATGCTTAACTATGGCTACACCTTC.

This clonotype was seen a single time. The genes are TRBV9 and TRBJ1-2; D not resolved. The CDR3 covers 15 residues. Per the germline V gene, CDR1 is SGDLS and CDR2 is YYNGEE. V was shortened by 0 bases and J by 8 bases, with 17 bases between the two germline ends. The chain's CDR3 is CASSVGLVGMDGYTF. Written as DNA, the CDR3 is TGTGCCAGCAGCGTAGGATTAGTGGGGATGGACGGCTACACCTTC.

This clonotype was seen only once. With a much larger clone just one base away, this may be a read error. The V gene is TRBV7-7, the J gene TRBJ2-1, with D possibly TRBD2 on 6 matching bases. There are 14 residues in the CDR3. The germline gives CDR1 SSHAT, CDR2 FNYEAQ (reference sequence). The CDR3 region is CASSPGDLPRERFF. The CDR3 bases are TGTGCTAGCAGCCCTGGGGACCTCCCTCGGGAGCGGTTCTTC.

This clonotype was found a few times. The rearrangement uses TRBV5-6 and TRBJ2-2; 9 nucleotides align to TRBD1. Unmatched junction bases numbered 3, after V lost 4 bases and J lost 11 bases. CDR1 SGHDT and CDR2 YYEEEE come from the germline V gene. The CDR3 loop spans 12 amino acids. The CDR3 coding sequence is TGTGCCAGCAGCGTGGGACAGGGTGAGCTGTTTTTT. Protein: CASSVGQGELFF.

The genes are TRBV28 and TRBJ2-7; 10 bases agree with TRBD1. J gave up 1 base and V 6 bases, and 12 bases lay outside the gene matches. The CDR3 has 17 residues. Germline CDR1 and CDR2: MDHEN and SYDVKM. The CDR3 protein is CASSPILGTGVSYEQYF. DNA of the CDR3: TGTGCCAGCAGCCCAATCCTCGGGACAGGGGTTTCCTACGAGCAGTACTTC. Combining the CDR3 with reference TRBV28 and TRBJ2-7 gives the whole variable domain DVKVTQSSRYLVKRTGEKVFLECVQDMDHENMFWYRQDPGLGLRLIYFSYDVKMKEKGDIPEGYSVSREKKERFSLILESASTNQTSMYLCASSPILGTGVSYEQYFGPGTRLTVT.

The rearrangement joins TRBV7-9 to TRBJ1-4, with D possibly TRBD1 on 5 matching bases. The length of the CDR3 is 13 residues. Germline V gene data show CDR1 as SEHNR and CDR2 as FQNEAQ (reference sequence). Deletions cut 3 bases from V and 8 bases from J, with 10 bases between. The CDR3 nucleotides are TGTGCCAGCAGCTTCGAGGGGAGGGAAAAACTGTTTTTT. Protein sequence: CASSFEGREKLFF.

On this clonotype itself: This could be a read error, since a much larger clone is one nucleotide away. V usage is TRBV7-3 and J usage is TRBJ2-1; the match to TRBD1 covers 8 bases. This CDR3 is built from 12 residues. CDR1 is SGHTA and CDR2 is FQGTGA in the germline V gene. The J segment lost 12 bases and the V segment lost 5 bases, leaving 6 bases of the junction unmatched. The CDR3 sequence is CASSQDRESQFF. The CDR3 coding sequence is TGTGCCAGCAGCCAGGACAGGGAATCGCAGTTCTTC.

This clonotype was seen at least ten times. This rearrangement joins TRBV2 to TRBJ1-5, with 7 positions matching TRBD1. Looked up from germline, CDR1 is SNHLY and CDR2 is FYNNEI. Trimming cost V 3 bases and J 6 bases; bases outside gene matches: 5. This CDR3 is built from 14 residues. CDR3 bases: TGTGCCAGCAGTGAGTCACAGGGGAGTCAGCCCCAGCATTTT. This translates into CASSESQGSQPQHF.

This clonotype came up many times. The CDR3 sequence is CASSLVGAGANEKLFF. The CDR3 DNA is TGTGCCAGCAGCTTAGTGGGCGCCGGGGCTAATGAAAAACTGTTTTTT. This chain uses TRBV11-2 with TRBJ1-4, with unresolved D. Germline V gene data show CDR1 as SGHAT and CDR2 as FQNNGV. V lost 1 base to trimming and J lost 3 bases, with 12 bases between them. The CDR3 is 16 residues long.

The rearrangement joins TRBV9 to TRBJ2-7; possible D gene TRBD1, 6 bases. The CDR3 is made up of 14 amino acids. The ends were cut back, 4 bases at V and 3 bases at J, with 14 bases in the middle. The germline V gene encodes CDR1 SGDLS and CDR2 YYNGEE. CDR3 region: CASSPRTAHYEQYF. CDR3 nucleotide sequence: TGTGCCAGCAGCCCCCGGACAGCGCACTACGAGCAGTACTTC.

This clonotype showed up many times. This sequence joins TRBV18 and TRBJ1-2; possibly TRBD1 for D (5 bases). Germline lookup yields CDR1 KGHSH and CDR2 LQKENI. V was clipped by 3 bases and J by 2 bases, with 13 bases between them. This CDR3 has 15 residues. The CDR3 DNA reads as TGTGCCAGCTCACCGGGCGACAGAGTAAACTATGGCTACACCTTC. It specifies CASSPGDRVNYGYTF.

The sample holds many counts of this clonotype. CDR3 coding DNA: TGTGCCAGCAGCTTCTCTCAGGCCACAGATACGCAGTATTTT. Translation: CASSFSQATDTQYF. The rearrangement links TRBV7-2 to TRBJ2-3; D is unresolved. The CDR3 consists of 14 residues. Looked up from germline, CDR1 is SGHTA and CDR2 is FQGNSA. Trimming cost V 3 bases and J 2 bases, with 9 bases left between them. Looking up the rest from reference TRBV7-2 and TRBJ2-3 gives the full variable domain: GAGVSQSPSNKVTEKGKDVELRCDPISGHTALYWYRQSLGQGLEFLIYFQGNSAPDKSGLPSDRFSAERTGGSVSTLTIQRTQQEDSAVYLCASSFSQATDTQYFGPGTRLTVL.

The V gene is TRBV6-1, the J gene TRBJ2-1, with D possibly called TRBD1 or TRBD2 (7 bases each). Germline lookup yields CDR1 MNHNS and CDR2 SASEGT. Trimming took off 6 bases at V and 2 bases at J, with 23 bases between the two ends. This CDR3 contains 18 residues. DNA for the CDR3: TGTGCCAGCAGCGTACAGGGGAGGGCGGGGGATCCCTACAATGAGCAGTTCTTC. Amino acid sequence: CASSVQGRAGDPYNEQFF.

This clonotype was seen ten or more times. V usage is TRBV20-1 and J usage is TRBJ2-5; D perhaps matches TRBD1 (6 bases). There are 15 residues in the CDR3. Between the trimmed V and J ends, which lost 4 bases and 2 bases, there was a span of 17 bases. From germline, CDR1 is DFQATT and CDR2 SNEGSKA (reference sequence). In DNA, the CDR3 is TGCAGTGCTATCCCGTGGGGGCCACTTCAAGAGACCCAGTACTTC. Amino acid sequence: CSAIPWGPLQETQYF.